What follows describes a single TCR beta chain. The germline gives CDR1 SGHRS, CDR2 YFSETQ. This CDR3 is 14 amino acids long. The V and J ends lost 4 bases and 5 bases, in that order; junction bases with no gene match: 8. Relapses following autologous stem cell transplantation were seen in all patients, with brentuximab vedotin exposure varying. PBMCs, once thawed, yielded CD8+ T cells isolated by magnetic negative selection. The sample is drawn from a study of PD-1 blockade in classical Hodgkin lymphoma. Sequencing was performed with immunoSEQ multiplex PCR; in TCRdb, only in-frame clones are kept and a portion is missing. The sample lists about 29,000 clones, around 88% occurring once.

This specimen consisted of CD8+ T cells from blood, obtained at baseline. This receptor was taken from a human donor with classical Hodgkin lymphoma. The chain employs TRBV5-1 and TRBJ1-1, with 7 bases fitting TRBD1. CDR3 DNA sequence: TGCGCCAGCAGCCTCTACAGGGGAGGGACTGAAGCTTTCTTT. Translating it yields CASSLYRGGTEAFF.